This T cell receptor (beta chain) derives from a study of cytomegalovirus exposure and HLA in healthy donors. Method: immunoSEQ multiplex PCR; TCRdb's copy keeps in-frame clones and lacks some. Of roughly 60,000 clones in the sample, over 85% are singletons; the top ten hold roughly 6.3%. Looked up from germline, CDR1 is SGHRS and CDR2 is YFSETQ. The ends lost 4 bases at V and 6 bases at J; junction bases unmatched: 10. The CDR3 is 14 amino acids. The donors were part of the approximately 120-subject validation cohort, which stood apart from the roughly 730-subject first cohort. V and J are TRBV5-1 and TRBJ2-7; 7 bases agree with TRBD2. The sequenced material came from PBMCs. The receptor comes from a woman younger than 35 in good health and CMV-seropositive. CDR3 sequence (DNA): TGCGCCAGCAGCCCCTCCAGTGTAGCGGGCGAGCAGTACTTC. Amino acids: CASSPSSVAGEQYF. Drawing the rest from reference TRBV5-1 and TRBJ2-7, the complete variable domain is KAGVTQTPRYLIKTRGQQVTLSCSPISGHRSVSWYQQTPGQGLQFLFEYFSETQRNKGNFPGRFSGRQFSNSRSEMNVSTLELGDSALYLCASSPSSVAGEQYFGPGTRLTVT.